These 10 T cell receptor beta chains were sequenced from one sample in a study of graft-versus-host responses after intestinal transplantation. Generated by immunoSEQ multiplex PCR, the TCRdb table keeps only in-frame clones and is missing some. The sample lists 10,000 to 15,000 clones, around 30% occurring once. Plating of approximately 200,000 CFSE-labeled responder cells was done together with approximately 200,000 irradiated, violet-dye-labeled stimulator cells. The sample was alloreactive CD8+ T cells from a mixed lymphocyte reaction culture, taken before intestinal transplant. Regarding subset: CFSE-low proliferating T cells sorted from roughly six-day pre-transplant mixed lymphocyte reaction (GvH or HvG direction). The source is a human patient who received an intestinal transplant.

This clone showed up just a few times. This chain connects TRBV20-1 to TRBJ2-7, with D unclear. The CDR3 runs 11 residues. The V end lost 2 bases, the J end lost 3 bases, and 5 bases lay between the germline ends. Germline V lookup: CDR1 DFQATT, CDR2 SNEGSKA (reference sequence). This CDR3 is CSARQSYEQYF. CDR3 bases: TGCAGTGCTAGACAGAGCTACGAGCAGTACTTC.

The V call is TRBV5-4, the J call TRBJ1-2; D possibly corresponds to TRBD1 (6 bases). Trimming left V 0 bases short and J 4 bases short, with 10 bases between. Germline assignment: CDR1 SGHNT and CDR2 YYREEE (reference sequence). The length of the CDR3 is 14 residues. The CDR3 loop reads CASSLAGQIYGYTF. Written as DNA, the CDR3 is TGTGCCAGCAGCTTGGCTGGACAGATCTATGGCTACACCTTC.

V and J are TRBV6-5 and TRBJ1-4, with D possibly being TRBD1 (6 bases). The V end was cut by 3 bases, the J end by 5 bases, with 10 bases between. The germline CDR1 and CDR2 sequences are MNHEY and SVGAGI. CDR3 length: 14 amino acids. In nucleotides, the CDR3 is TGTGCCAGCAGTTATGCCGGGACAAATGAAAAACTGTTTTTT. Amino acid sequence: CASSYAGTNEKLFF.

The chain uses TRBV19 and TRBJ2-1; 11 bases map to TRBD2. Germline CDR1 is LNHDA and CDR2 is SQIVND (reference sequence). This CDR3 region has 15 residues. With 3 bases clipped from V and 4 bases from J, the junction kept 2 bases outside the gene matches. CDR3 in amino acids: CASSMGTSGYNEQFF. The CDR3 DNA reads as TGTGCCAGTAGTATGGGGACTAGCGGTTACAATGAGCAGTTCTTC.

The CDR3 DNA sequence: TGTGCCAGCAGTCCGGGACTGGACTACAATGAGCAGTTCTTC. Protein: CASSPGLDYNEQFF. The chain links TRBV7-3 to TRBJ2-1, with TRBD2 as a possible D gene (6 bases). The CDR3 runs 14 residues. Per germline, CDR1 SGHTA and CDR2 FQGTGA. Trimming removed 6 bases at V and 3 bases at J, with 12 bases between.

V usage is TRBV25-1 and J usage is TRBJ1-2; 12 bases are a match to TRBD1. V was clipped by 2 bases and J by 3 bases; unmatched bases: 7. Germline V lookup: CDR1 MGHDK, CDR2 SYGVNS. There are 17 residues in the CDR3. The CDR3 loop reads CASSEGTGGQVDYGYTF. CDR3 coding DNA: TGTGCCAGCAGTGAAGGGACAGGGGGCCAGGTGGACTATGGCTACACCTTC.

By sample fraction, this clone is medium-sized. The J gene is TRBJ2-1, the V gene TRBV7-8, with TRBD1 matching over 8 bases. V lost 3 bases to trimming and J lost 14 bases; unmatched junction nucleotides: 9. The CDR3 is made up of 13 amino acids. Per germline, CDR1 SGHVS and CDR2 FQNEAQ. The CDR3 coding sequence is TGTGCCAGCAGCTTTTTCCCGGGACAGGAGGAGTTCTTC. This encodes CASSFFPGQEEFF.

This clone was seen a handful of times. As DNA, the CDR3 is TGTGCCAGCAGCGAGGCGGTCTCATCCGGGGAGCTGTTTTTT. This translates into CASSEAVSSGELFF. The chain employs TRBV9 and TRBJ2-2; unclear D gene. V was clipped by 3 bases and J by 6 bases, with 12 bases between them. This CDR3 is built from 14 residues. Germline loops: CDR1 SGDLS, CDR2 YYNGEE.

This clone occurred a few times. This chain links TRBV29-1 with TRBJ1-2; TRBD1 matches 8 bases. Germline V lookup: CDR1 SQVTM, CDR2 ANQGSEA. This CDR3 is 13 amino acids long. Unmatched junction bases numbered 5, after V lost 5 bases and J lost 3 bases. DNA for the CDR3: TGCAGCGTTCCCGGACAGGGCCACTATGGCTACACCTTC. Encoded protein: CSVPGQGHYGYTF.

This clone is categorized as medium-sized. The chain combines TRBV2 with TRBJ2-1; D is unresolved. Germline CDR1 SNHLY, CDR2 FYNNEI. This CDR3 spans 10 amino acids. V gave up 3 bases and J gave up 7 bases, with 1 base separating them. The CDR3 reads CASSENEQFF. The CDR3 bases are TGTGCCAGCAGTGAGAATGAGCAGTTCTTC.